A selection of T cell receptor beta chains follows, all from one sample in a study of T cell responses to AZD1222 COVID-19 vaccine. The table came from immunoSEQ multiplex PCR; TCRdb's copy has only in-frame clones and leaves some out. This sample carries 120,000 to 150,000 clones, around 90% of them seen once, and the ten largest clones take approximately 3.9%. This specimen was peripheral blood, taken 28 days after the second AZD1222 dose. The source of these receptors is an adult who received the AZD1222 COVID-19 vaccine. CDR3s include the opening cysteine and the closing phenylalanine or tryptophan. D genes are given only for firm matches.

>TRBJ1-3|.|TRBV5-1
CASSLSEPGIGNTIYF
>TRBJ2-2|.|TRBV6-5
CASSYSTGNTGELFF
>TRBJ1-1|.|TRBV5-6
CASSLGTGLTEAFF
>TRBJ1-1|.|TRBV3-1/TRBV3-2
CASSPDTQGGGTEAFF
>TRBJ1-4|.|TRBV7-9
CASSTNRNNEKLFF
>TRBJ1-1|.|TRBV2
CASRSTGLAFF
>TRBJ2-4|.|TRBV18
CASSPRAGQQKNIQYF
>TRBJ1-4|TRBD1|TRBV2
CASSAPQRQGKEKLFF
>TRBJ2-2|TRBD1|TRBV14
CASSPWTGKAGELFF
>TRBJ1-1|.|TRBV11-3
CASSLGPGATEAFF
>TRBJ2-7|TRBD2|TRBV5-1
CASSEGLAGPYEQYF
>TRBJ2-7|.|TRBV15
CATSPGTWTYEQYF
>TRBJ2-7|TRBD2|TRBV29-1
CSVRTSGRLDEQYF
>TRBJ1-1|.|TRBV7-9
CASSLWVSTEAFF
>TRBJ1-3|.|TRBV2
CASSGPQSSGNTIYF
>TRBJ2-1|.|TRBV5-4
CASSPDVGGGLSEQFF
>TRBJ2-3|TRBD2|TRBV3-1/TRBV3-2
CASSQSGGRRDMGPDTQYF
>TRBJ1-1|.|TRBV9
CASSVATGQTTEAFF
>TRBJ2-3|.|TRBV6-2/TRBV6-3
CASSYGALAHTDTQYF
>TRBJ2-3|TRBD2|TRBV28
CASTSGTKELYF
>TRBJ1-1|.|TRBV6-5
CASSRRGSEAFF
>TRBJ1-4|TRBD1|TRBV27
CASRLLTGVEANEKLFF
>TRBJ2-1|TRBD2|TRBV5-1
CASSILAGEVNEQFF
>TRBJ2-5|.|TRBV7-8
CASSSRGRMYQETQYF
>TRBJ1-2|.|TRBV21-1
CASSKGRGKNYGYTF
>TRBJ1-1|.|TRBV6-1
CASSERRVTEAFF